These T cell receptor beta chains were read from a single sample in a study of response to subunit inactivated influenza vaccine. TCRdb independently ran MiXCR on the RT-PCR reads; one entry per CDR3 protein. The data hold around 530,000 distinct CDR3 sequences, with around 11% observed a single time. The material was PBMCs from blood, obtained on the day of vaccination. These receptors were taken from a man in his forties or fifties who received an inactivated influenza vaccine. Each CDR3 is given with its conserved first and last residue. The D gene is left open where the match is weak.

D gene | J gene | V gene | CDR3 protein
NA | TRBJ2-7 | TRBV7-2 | CASSSLGPIQEQYF
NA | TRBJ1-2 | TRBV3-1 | CASSQDNRNYGYTF
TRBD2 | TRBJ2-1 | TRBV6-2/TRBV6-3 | CASSLGLAGGQSEQFF
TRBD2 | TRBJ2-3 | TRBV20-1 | CSASGTSGGAGLDTQYF
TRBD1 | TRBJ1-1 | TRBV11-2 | CASSSIQGARTEAFF
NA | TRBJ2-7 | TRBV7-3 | CASSPTGGVTYEQYF
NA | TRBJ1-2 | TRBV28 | CASSFGVKANYGYTF
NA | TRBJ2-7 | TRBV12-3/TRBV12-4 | CASSSTRGTLYEKYF
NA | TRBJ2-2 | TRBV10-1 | CASSDRDVVTGELFF
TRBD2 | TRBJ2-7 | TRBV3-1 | CASSPGLAGGGGEYF
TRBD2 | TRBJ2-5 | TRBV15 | CATSLTYASGPQETQYF
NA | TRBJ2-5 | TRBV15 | CATSRGEGGAGQTQYF
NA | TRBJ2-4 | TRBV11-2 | CASSLDRRIQYF
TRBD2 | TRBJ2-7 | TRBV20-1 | CSANPLGGTYEQYF
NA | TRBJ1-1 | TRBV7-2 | CASSGSQGREAFF
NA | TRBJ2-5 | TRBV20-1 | CSATLRHQETQYF
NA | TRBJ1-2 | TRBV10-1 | CASIPYPRMTDGHNYGYTF
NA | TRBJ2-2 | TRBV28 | CASSPPMGSGPVAGELFF
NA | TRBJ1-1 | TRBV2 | CASSVITASPPF
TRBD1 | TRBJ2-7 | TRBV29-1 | CSVVKGQGDYEQYF
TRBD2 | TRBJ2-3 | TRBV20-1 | CSARLRRLAGGPSTDTQYF
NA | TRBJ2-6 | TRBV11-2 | CASSLVYSLSSGANVLTF
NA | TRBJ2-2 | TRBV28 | CASSLLASLNGELFF
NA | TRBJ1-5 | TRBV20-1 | CSARTGPNQPQHF
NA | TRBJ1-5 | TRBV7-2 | CASSLNQGSNQPQHF
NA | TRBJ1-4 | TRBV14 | CASSSRHNEKLFF
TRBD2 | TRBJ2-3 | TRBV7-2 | CASSLYLAGGPGDTQYF
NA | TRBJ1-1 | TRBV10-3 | CAITPGRTSNTEAFF
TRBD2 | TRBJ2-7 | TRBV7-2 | CASSSGLAFTYEQYF
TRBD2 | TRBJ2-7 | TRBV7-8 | CASSLILAGIYEQYF
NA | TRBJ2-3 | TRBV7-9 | CASSLAGTEADTQYF
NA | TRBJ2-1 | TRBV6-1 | CASSPPLGRSYNEQFF
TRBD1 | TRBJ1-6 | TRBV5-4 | CASSRQGHNSPLHF
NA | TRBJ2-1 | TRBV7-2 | CASSLGVAGAEQFF
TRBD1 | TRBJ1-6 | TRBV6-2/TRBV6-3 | CASSYSPPRQGENSPLHF
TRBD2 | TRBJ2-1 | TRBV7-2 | CASSSQAGDNEQFF
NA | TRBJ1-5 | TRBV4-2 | CASSQAGGSNQPQHF
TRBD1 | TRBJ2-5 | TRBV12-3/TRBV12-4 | CASSPRQGGLKTQYF
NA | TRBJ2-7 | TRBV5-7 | CASSTDNYEQYF
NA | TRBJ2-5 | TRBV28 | CASSNHRGPGETQYF
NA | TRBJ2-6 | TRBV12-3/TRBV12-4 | CASRLSGANVLTF
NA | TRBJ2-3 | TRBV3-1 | CASSPNRASTDTQYF
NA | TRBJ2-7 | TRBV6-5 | CASSYGGSLYEQYF
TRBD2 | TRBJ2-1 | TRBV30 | CAWTRTSGNEQFF
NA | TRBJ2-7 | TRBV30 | CAWSGGSYEQYF